The 5 T cell receptor beta chains presented below share a single source sample, sequenced in a study of blood T cell repertoires in COVID-19. Here immunoSEQ multiplex PCR was the method, and the copy in TCRdb shows in-frame clones only, minus some. The data hold 200,000 to 250,000 clones, with roughly 87% observed a single time. Specimen: PBMCs or T cells enriched from blood (not recorded which). The source of these receptors is a man aged 25 to 45 who had recovered from COVID-19.

The J gene is TRBJ1-3, the V gene TRBV2; maybe TRBD1 (6 bases). This CDR3 spans 16 amino acids. Germline CDR1 and CDR2: SNHLY and FYNNEI. The ends were cut back, 7 bases at V and 4 bases at J, with 20 bases in the middle. This CDR3 is CASTNPATGKGNTIYF. As DNA, the CDR3 is TGTGCCAGCACAAACCCTGCAACAGGGAAGGGAAACACCATATATTTT.

V is TRBV25-1 and J is TRBJ2-7; maybe TRBD2 (6 bases). This CDR3 contains 14 residues. The ends were cut back, 4 bases at V and 2 bases at J, with 12 bases in the middle. The germline CDR1 and CDR2 sequences are MGHDK and SYGVNS. As DNA, the CDR3 is TGTGCCAGCAGTGTCGACGGGAGTCCCTACGAGCAGTACTTC. This encodes CASSVDGSPYEQYF.

This clone has only one observation. The chain recombines TRBV2 with TRBJ2-2; D is undetermined. V was pared by 3 bases and J by 8 bases, with 4 bases between. Germline CDR1 SNHLY, CDR2 FYNNEI. The CDR3 sequence is 11 residues long. CDR3 protein: CASSDYGELFF. Here the CDR3 DNA reads TGTGCCAGCAGTGACTATGGGGAGCTGTTTTTT. Full variable domain (outside the CDR3, taken from reference TRBV2 and TRBJ2-2): EPEVTQTPSHQVTQMGQEVILRCVPISNHLYFYWYRQILGQKVEFLVSFYNNEISEKSEIFDDQFSVERPDGSNFTLKIRSTKLEDSAMYFCASSDYGELFFGEGSRLTVL.

Here the CDR3 DNA reads TGTGCCAGCAGTCGTCAGGAGACCCAGTACTTC. Protein sequence: CASSRQETQYF. V gene TRBV5-4 combines with J gene TRBJ2-5; unclear D gene. Germline loops: CDR1 SGHNT, CDR2 YYREEE (reference sequence). This CDR3 is 11 amino acids long. V lost 5 bases to trimming and J lost 5 bases, with 7 bases between them.

The chain recombines TRBV6-2 or TRBV6-3 with TRBJ1-6; tentatively, D is TRBD1 (6 bases). The CDR3 totals 15 residues. Germline values: CDR1 MNHEY, CDR2 SVGEGT. V was cut by 6 bases and J by 10 bases, with 19 bases left in between. As DNA, the CDR3 is TGTGCCAGCAGACCTTTCACAGGGTGGGGATCACCCCTCCACTTT. Translated: CASRPFTGWGSPLHF.